This T cell receptor beta chain was sequenced during a study of blood T cell repertoires in COVID-19. The trim removed 5 bases at V and 5 bases at J, leaving 11 bases unmatched. Per germline, CDR1 SGHNT and CDR2 YYREEE (reference sequence). The CDR3 length is 15 residues. Using immunoSEQ multiplex PCR, the repertoire was profiled, and TCRdb retains in-frame clones only, with some absent. This table holds roughly 340,000 clones, 91% found once. This clonotype was obtained from a woman aged 18-35 years who had recovered from COVID-19. Specimen: peripheral blood. The chain recombines TRBV5-4 with TRBJ2-3; 7 nucleotides agree with TRBD2. CDR3 sequence: CASSVTAGMEDTQYF. Written as DNA, the CDR3 is TGTGCCAGCAGTGTGACAGCGGGAATGGAAGATACGCAGTATTTT.